What follows are 7 T cell receptor beta chains derived from one specimen sequenced in a study of cytotoxic CD8 clonotypes in ibrutinib-treated CLL. The assay was immunoSEQ multiplex PCR, and TCRdb's table has in-frame clones only and misses some. The data contain more than 85,000 clones, about 78% of them singletons. Material: PBMCs, obtained after 12 months of ibrutinib treatment. The receptors derive from a human donor with chronic lymphocytic leukemia.

The chain joins TRBV11-2 to TRBJ1-6; D unclear. V was cut by 4 bases and J by 5 bases, with 12 bases left in between. The CDR3 is made up of 15 amino acids. The germline V gene encodes CDR1 SGHAT and CDR2 FQNNGV. CDR3 bases: TGTGCCAGCAGCTGGGCGGGCCCCGATAATTCACCCCTCCACTTT. As protein: CASSWAGPDNSPLHF.

This chain links TRBV12-5 with TRBJ1-1; D unclear. The CDR3 is 11 residues long. V lost 3 bases to trimming and J lost 3 bases, with 2 bases between them. The germline gives CDR1 LGHNT, CDR2 FRNRAP. This CDR3 is CASGFYTEAFF. CDR3 nucleotide sequence: TGTGCTAGTGGTTTTTACACTGAAGCTTTCTTT.

This clone came up a few times. The rearrangement links TRBV30 to TRBJ2-5; D is perhaps TRBD1 (6 bases). Germline V lookup: CDR1 GTSNPN, CDR2 SVGIG (reference sequence). This CDR3 region has 12 residues. Trimming removed 3 bases at V and 4 bases at J, with 9 bases between. In DNA form, the CDR3 reads TGTGCCTGGAGAGGGGGTACAGAGACCCAGTACTTC. This gives the protein CAWRGGTETQYF.

V is TRBV5-1 and J is TRBJ2-3; perhaps TRBD2 as D (5 bases). Germline V gives CDR1 SGHRS, CDR2 YFSETQ. Trimming removed 10 bases at V and 6 bases at J, with 18 bases between. This CDR3 is 13 amino acids long. The chain's CDR3 is CASTVPGMDTQYF. The CDR3 DNA follows: TGCGCCTCGACCGTTCCGGGAATGGATACGCAGTATTTT.

The chain is built from TRBV19 and TRBJ1-6; no firm D call. Trimming left V 10 bases short and J 7 bases short, with 11 bases between. CDR1 and CDR2 from the germline V gene are LNHDA and SQIVND (reference sequence). The CDR3 is 12 amino acids. CDR3 protein: CATEGQNSPLHF. CDR3 DNA: TGTGCCACCGAAGGGCAGAATTCACCCCTCCACTTT.

V is TRBV4-2 and J is TRBJ1-6; the match to TRBD1 covers 9 bases. The junction had 14 bases not matched to a gene; V was cut back by 0 bases and J by 11 bases. Germline-derived CDR1 and CDR2 are LGHNA and YNFKEQ. The CDR3 consists of 18 residues. The DNA for the CDR3 is TGTGCCAGCAGCCAAGATTTAGGGACGGGACAGGGTGGGCCACCCCTCCACTTT. Amino acid sequence: CASSQDLGTGQGGPPLHF.

The rearrangement joins TRBV15 to TRBJ1-1; TRBD1 is a possible D gene (6 bases). The CDR3 sequence is 15 residues long. Trimming removed 2 bases from V and 1 base from J, with 11 bases in between. Germline V lookup: CDR1 LNHNV, CDR2 YYDKDF (reference sequence). CDR3 residues: CATSRKARGNTEAFF. CDR3 nucleotide sequence: TGTGCCACCAGCAGAAAGGCCAGGGGGAACACTGAAGCTTTCTTT.